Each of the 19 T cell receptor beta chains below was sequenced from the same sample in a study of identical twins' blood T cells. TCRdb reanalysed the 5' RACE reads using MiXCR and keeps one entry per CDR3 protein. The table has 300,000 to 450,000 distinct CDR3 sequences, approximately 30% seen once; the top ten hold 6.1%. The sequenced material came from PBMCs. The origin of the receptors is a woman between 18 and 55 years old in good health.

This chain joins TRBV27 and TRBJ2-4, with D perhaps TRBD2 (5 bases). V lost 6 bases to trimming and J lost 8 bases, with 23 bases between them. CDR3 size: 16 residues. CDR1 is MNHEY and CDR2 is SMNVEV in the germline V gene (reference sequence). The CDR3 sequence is CASRQHAQQSRDIQYF. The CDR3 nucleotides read TGTGCCAGCAGACAACACGCACAGCAATCGCGGGACATTCAGTACTTC.

The CDR3 loop reads CASSLVDTEQFF. The CDR3 DNA reads TGTGCCAGCAGCTTAGTAGACACAGAGCAGTTCTTC. The V and J genes are TRBV11-2 and TRBJ2-1; the D is unclear. Germline values: CDR1 SGHAT, CDR2 FQNNGV. CDR3 length: 12 amino acids. V lost 1 base, J lost 10 bases, and 8 bases lay in between.

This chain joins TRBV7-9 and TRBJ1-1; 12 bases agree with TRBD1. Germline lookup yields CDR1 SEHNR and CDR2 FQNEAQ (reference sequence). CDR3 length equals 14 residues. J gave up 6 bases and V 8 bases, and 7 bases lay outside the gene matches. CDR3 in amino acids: CASRGTGGIAEAFF. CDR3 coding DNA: TGTGCCAGCCGCGGGACAGGGGGCATCGCTGAAGCTTTCTTT.

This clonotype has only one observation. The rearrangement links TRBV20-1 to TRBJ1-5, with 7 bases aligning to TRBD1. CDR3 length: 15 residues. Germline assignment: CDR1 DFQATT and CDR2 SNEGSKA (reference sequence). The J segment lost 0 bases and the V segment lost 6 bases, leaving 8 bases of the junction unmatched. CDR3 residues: CSAPGQDSSNQPQHF. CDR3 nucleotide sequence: TGCAGTGCCCCCGGACAGGATAGTAGCAATCAGCCCCAGCATTTT.

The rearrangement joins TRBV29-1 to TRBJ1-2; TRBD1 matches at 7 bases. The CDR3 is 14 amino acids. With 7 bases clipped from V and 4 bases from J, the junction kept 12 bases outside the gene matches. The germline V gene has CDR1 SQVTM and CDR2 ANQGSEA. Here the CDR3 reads CSAQQRQGVYGYTF. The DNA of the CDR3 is TGCAGCGCCCAACAACGACAGGGCGTCTATGGCTACACCTTC.

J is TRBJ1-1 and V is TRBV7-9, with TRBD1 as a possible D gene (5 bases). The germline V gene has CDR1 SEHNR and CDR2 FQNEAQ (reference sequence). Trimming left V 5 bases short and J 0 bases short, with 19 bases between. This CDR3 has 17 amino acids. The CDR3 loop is CASSPTVKVGVNTEAFF. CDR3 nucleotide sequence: TGTGCCAGCAGCCCGACCGTTAAGGTAGGGGTGAACACTGAAGCTTTCTTT.

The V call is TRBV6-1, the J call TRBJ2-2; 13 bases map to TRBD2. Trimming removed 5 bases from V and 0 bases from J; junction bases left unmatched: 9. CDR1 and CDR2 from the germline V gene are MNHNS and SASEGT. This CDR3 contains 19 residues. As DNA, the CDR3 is TGTGCCAGCAGTCCAACTAGCGGGAGGGCCTCAACGAACACCGGGGAGCTGTTTTTT. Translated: CASSPTSGRASTNTGELFF.

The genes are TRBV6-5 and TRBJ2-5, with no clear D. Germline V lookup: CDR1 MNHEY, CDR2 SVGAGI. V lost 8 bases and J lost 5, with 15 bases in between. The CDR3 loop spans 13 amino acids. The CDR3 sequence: CASGMNLRETQYF. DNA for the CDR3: TGTGCCAGCGGAATGAACCTCCGGGAGACCCAGTACTTC.

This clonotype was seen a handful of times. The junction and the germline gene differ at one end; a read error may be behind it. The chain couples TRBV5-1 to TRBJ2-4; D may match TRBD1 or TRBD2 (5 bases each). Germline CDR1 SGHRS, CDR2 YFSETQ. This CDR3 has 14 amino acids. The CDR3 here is CAGSLTGRENIQYF. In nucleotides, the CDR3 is TGCGCCGGCAGCTTGACGGGACGAGAAAACATTCAGTACTTC.

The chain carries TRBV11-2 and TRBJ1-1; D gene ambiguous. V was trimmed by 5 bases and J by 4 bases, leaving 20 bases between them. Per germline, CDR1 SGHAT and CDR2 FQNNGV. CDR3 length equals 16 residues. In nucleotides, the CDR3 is TGTGCCAGCAGCACTAGGACTGAGGCCTGGGGCACTGAAGCTTTCTTT. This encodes CASSTRTEAWGTEAFF.

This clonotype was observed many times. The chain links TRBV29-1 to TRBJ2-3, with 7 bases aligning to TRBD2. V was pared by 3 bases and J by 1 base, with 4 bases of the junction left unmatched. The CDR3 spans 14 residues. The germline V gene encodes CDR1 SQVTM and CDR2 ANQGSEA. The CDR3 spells CSVEGGRGTDTQYF. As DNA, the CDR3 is TGCAGCGTTGAGGGGGGGAGAGGCACAGATACGCAGTATTTT.

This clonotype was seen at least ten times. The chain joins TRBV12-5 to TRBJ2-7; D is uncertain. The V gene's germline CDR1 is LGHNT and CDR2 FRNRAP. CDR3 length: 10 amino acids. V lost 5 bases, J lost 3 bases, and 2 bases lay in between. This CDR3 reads CASGDYEQYF. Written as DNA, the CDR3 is TGTGCTAGTGGTGACTACGAGCAGTACTTC.

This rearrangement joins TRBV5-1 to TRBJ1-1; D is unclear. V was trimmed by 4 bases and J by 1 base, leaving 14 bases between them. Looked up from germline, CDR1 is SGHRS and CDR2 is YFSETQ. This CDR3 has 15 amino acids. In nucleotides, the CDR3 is TGCGCCAGCAGCGGGTTTACCCGAGGGAACACTGAAGCTTTCTTT. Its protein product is CASSGFTRGNTEAFF.

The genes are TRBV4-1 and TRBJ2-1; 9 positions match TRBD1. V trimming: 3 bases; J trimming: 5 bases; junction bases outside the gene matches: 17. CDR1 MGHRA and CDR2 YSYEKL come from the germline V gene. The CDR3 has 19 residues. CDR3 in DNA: TGCGCCAGCAGCCACTTAATTGGGGGCCGGGGACAGGGAAACAATGAGCAGTTCTTC. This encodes CASSHLIGGRGQGNNEQFF.

Written as DNA, the CDR3 is TGCAGTGCTAGGATGGGGCAGGGGGCAGGAGGCAATCAGCCCCAGCATTTT. As protein: CSARMGQGAGGNQPQHF. The chain carries TRBV20-1 and TRBJ1-5; 8 positions agree with TRBD1. The CDR3 extends over 17 amino acids. V gave up 3 bases and J gave up 2 bases; unmatched junction bases: 12. Germline CDR1 is DFQATT and CDR2 is SNEGSKA (reference sequence).

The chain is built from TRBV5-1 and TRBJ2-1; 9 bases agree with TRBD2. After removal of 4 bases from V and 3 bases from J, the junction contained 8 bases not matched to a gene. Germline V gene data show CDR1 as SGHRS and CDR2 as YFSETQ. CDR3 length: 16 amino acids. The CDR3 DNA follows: TGCGCCAGCAGCCGGAAGCGGGAGGTACGCTACAATGAGCAGTTCTTC. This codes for CASSRKREVRYNEQFF.

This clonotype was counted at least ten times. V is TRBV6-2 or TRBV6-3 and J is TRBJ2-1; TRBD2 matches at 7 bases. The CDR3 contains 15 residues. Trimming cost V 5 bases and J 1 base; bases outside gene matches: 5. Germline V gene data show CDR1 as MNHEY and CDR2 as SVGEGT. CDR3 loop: CASSESGESYNEQFF. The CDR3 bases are TGTGCCAGCAGTGAGAGCGGGGAATCCTACAATGAGCAGTTCTTC.

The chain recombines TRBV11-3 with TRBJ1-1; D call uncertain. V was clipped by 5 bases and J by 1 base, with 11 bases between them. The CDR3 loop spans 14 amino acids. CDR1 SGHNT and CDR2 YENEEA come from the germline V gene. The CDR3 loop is CASSARVKNTEAFF. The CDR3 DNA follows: TGTGCCAGCAGCGCTCGGGTGAAGAACACTGAAGCTTTCTTT.

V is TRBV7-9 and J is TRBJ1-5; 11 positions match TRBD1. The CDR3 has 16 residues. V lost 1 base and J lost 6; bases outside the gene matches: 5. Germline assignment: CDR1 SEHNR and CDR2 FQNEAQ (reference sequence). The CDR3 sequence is CASSLGTGGLGQPQHF. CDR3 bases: TGTGCCAGCAGCTTAGGGACAGGGGGCCTGGGTCAGCCCCAGCATTTT.